This T cell receptor (beta chain) was recorded in a study of blood T cell repertoires in COVID-19 (dated by TCRdb to 2020 to 2022). In terms of the full investigation: Samples from collaborators originated in the United States, Italy and Spain and spanned both the acute and convalescent phases of COVID-19. The prospective study material was composed of cDNA or gDNA derived from T cells, B-cell-depleted T cells, or PBMCs. Subjects who had been exposed to COVID-19, were actively infected with it, or had recovered from it provided the deeply sampled blood TCRbeta repertoires that made up the dataset. A freely available public database, intended as a resource for researchers studying the immune response to SARS-CoV-2, is where the repertoires were released. Samples were obtained from the ongoing ImmuneRACE study (first 160 participants) and from roughly 1,300 subjects provided by 6 global collaborators. The sample metadata nearly always contained a de-identified subject ID, COVID-19 status, age in years and sex. Where HLA class I and class II types were available, the types were taken from metadata supplied by the sample provider, not from assay-based typing. The study at large found these results: The amount of clinical and demographic metadata varied by source and participant and was provided uncurated.

Collaborating institutions collected whole blood in K2EDTA tubes following their own protocols. For TCRbeta analysis, collaborators shipped samples as frozen whole blood, isolated PBMCs, or DNA extracted from either of those sample types. From the germline V gene, CDR1 is SQVTM and CDR2 is ANQGSEA. The CDR3, cysteine through phenylalanine, is 13 amino acids long. Only the CDR3 portion is preserved as DNA: 39 bases, with reading frame beginning at the first base. The germline ends are 18 bases apart after V is trimmed by 6 bases and J by 6 bases. This clone was seen once. Its antigen is still unknown. No per-base quality is available; no much larger clone lies one base away. TCRbeta CDR3 regions were amplified from genomic DNA by means of the immunoSEQ Assay, a bias-controlled multiplex PCR. Per the authors' processing: The number of nucleated cells in each sample was estimated by amplification of reference gene primers within the assay. To quantify the absolute abundance of each unique TCRbeta CDR3 rearrangement, sequence reads were collapsed and filtered. For each sample, productive Simpson clonality was calculated as the square root of Simpson's diversity index over productive rearrangements. The immuneACCESS repertoire file appears here via TCRdb, limited to in-frame rearrangements. These files lack a portion of the clones; in checked studies, under half of the deficit traces to unresolved V genes, and the cause of the others is not known. The V and J calls and clone size come from that table; D and trimming were worked out from the DNA. Recorded for this sample are around 120,000 clones; roughly 79% of them occurred a single time. 2% to 2.5% of the sample rests with the top ten.

The sequence was collected from an older man with acute or convalescent COVID-19. This chain joins TRBV29-1 to TRBJ2-7; possibly the D gene is TRBD1, per 5 matching bases. Sequenced material: peripheral blood. The CDR3 corresponds to CSVKQELVSEQYF. In nucleotide form, the sequence is TGCAGCGTAAAACAGGAATTAGTCTCCGAGCAGTACTTC.